This entry describes one T cell receptor (beta chain). Sequencing used immunoSEQ multiplex PCR; TCRdb keeps in-frame clones, though not all of them. The table has approximately 30,000 clones, around 97% seen once. The data are from a study of T cells in tuberculosis. Between the trimmed V and J ends, which lost 7 bases and 0 bases, there was a span of 9 bases. CDR1 ENHRY and CDR2 SYGVKD come from the germline V gene. This CDR3 is built from 14 residues. V and J are TRBV10-3 and TRBJ2-2; TRBD1 is a possible D gene (5 bases). This clonotype was sampled from a donor aged 10 to 29 with latent tuberculosis or without tuberculosis infection. Sequenced material: PBMCs. The CDR3 DNA reads TGTGCCATCATTGGACACGCGAACACCGGGGAGCTGTTTTTT. Its protein is CAIIGHANTGELFF.